This T cell receptor (beta chain) was found in a study of blood T cell repertoires in COVID-19 (dated by TCRdb to between 2020 and 2021). For the wider study: The collaborator samples originated in the United States, Italy and Spain and spanned the acute and convalescent phases of COVID-19. The material from the prospective study consisted of cDNA or gDNA derived from T cells, B-cell-depleted T cells, or PBMCs. Deeply sampled blood TCRbeta repertoires from subjects exposed to, actively infected with, or recovered from COVID-19 were included in the dataset. The repertoires were released in a freely available public database meant as a resource for research on the immune response to SARS-CoV-2. The samples were drawn from the first 160 participants of the ongoing ImmuneRACE study and from over a thousand subjects provided by 6 global collaborators. The sample metadata nearly always contained a de-identified subject ID, COVID-19 status, age in years and sex. Where available, HLA class I and class II types were obtained from metadata supplied by the sample provider rather than from assay-based typing.

TCRbeta CDR3 regions were amplified from genomic DNA using the immunoSEQ Assay, a bias-controlled multiplex PCR. The paper's processing steps were these. The number of nucleated cells in each sample was estimated from the amplification of reference gene primers within the assay. To quantify the absolute abundance of each unique TCRbeta CDR3 rearrangement, sequence reads were collapsed and filtered. For each sample, productive Simpson clonality was calculated by taking the square root of Simpson's diversity index across productive rearrangements. TCRdb holds this immuneACCESS table with in-frame rearrangements only. Some clones are missing; in checked studies, unresolved V genes explain under half, and the rest has no known cause. That table gives V, J and clone size, and the DNA gave D and trimming. A total of approximately 200,000 clones appear in this sample, 84% of them only once. Together, the top ten hold about 11% of the sample.

Taken from cysteine to phenylalanine, the CDR3 has 12 residues. The sequence is cut down to CDR3 DNA, 36 bases in frame from base 1. CDR1 and CDR2, looked up from the germline V gene, are SGHVS and FQNEAQ. V loses 5 bases of germline sequence and J loses 1 base, and the interval between the two ends is 5 bases. In regard to this clone: No antigen is known for it. Within one base of it there is no much larger clone, and no base qualities were kept.

One collaborating source in Seattle enrolled patients while the patients were actively infected and followed the patients over time throughout the course of disease. Each collaborating institution followed its own protocols to collect whole blood in K2EDTA tubes. Collaborator samples were shipped for TCRbeta analysis as frozen whole blood, isolated PBMCs, or DNA extracted from either sample type. Here is what the overall study found, with its caveats: How much clinical and demographic metadata was included differed by source and by participant, and the metadata was provided uncurated.

The sample consisted of peripheral blood. The chain couples TRBV7-8 to TRBJ2-5, with no D gene named confidently. The source is a woman aged 80 or older with COVID-19, enrolled during active disease. The CDR3 region reads CASSILQETQYF. The DNA reads as follows: TGTGCCAGCAGCATCCTCCAAGAGACCCAGTACTTC.